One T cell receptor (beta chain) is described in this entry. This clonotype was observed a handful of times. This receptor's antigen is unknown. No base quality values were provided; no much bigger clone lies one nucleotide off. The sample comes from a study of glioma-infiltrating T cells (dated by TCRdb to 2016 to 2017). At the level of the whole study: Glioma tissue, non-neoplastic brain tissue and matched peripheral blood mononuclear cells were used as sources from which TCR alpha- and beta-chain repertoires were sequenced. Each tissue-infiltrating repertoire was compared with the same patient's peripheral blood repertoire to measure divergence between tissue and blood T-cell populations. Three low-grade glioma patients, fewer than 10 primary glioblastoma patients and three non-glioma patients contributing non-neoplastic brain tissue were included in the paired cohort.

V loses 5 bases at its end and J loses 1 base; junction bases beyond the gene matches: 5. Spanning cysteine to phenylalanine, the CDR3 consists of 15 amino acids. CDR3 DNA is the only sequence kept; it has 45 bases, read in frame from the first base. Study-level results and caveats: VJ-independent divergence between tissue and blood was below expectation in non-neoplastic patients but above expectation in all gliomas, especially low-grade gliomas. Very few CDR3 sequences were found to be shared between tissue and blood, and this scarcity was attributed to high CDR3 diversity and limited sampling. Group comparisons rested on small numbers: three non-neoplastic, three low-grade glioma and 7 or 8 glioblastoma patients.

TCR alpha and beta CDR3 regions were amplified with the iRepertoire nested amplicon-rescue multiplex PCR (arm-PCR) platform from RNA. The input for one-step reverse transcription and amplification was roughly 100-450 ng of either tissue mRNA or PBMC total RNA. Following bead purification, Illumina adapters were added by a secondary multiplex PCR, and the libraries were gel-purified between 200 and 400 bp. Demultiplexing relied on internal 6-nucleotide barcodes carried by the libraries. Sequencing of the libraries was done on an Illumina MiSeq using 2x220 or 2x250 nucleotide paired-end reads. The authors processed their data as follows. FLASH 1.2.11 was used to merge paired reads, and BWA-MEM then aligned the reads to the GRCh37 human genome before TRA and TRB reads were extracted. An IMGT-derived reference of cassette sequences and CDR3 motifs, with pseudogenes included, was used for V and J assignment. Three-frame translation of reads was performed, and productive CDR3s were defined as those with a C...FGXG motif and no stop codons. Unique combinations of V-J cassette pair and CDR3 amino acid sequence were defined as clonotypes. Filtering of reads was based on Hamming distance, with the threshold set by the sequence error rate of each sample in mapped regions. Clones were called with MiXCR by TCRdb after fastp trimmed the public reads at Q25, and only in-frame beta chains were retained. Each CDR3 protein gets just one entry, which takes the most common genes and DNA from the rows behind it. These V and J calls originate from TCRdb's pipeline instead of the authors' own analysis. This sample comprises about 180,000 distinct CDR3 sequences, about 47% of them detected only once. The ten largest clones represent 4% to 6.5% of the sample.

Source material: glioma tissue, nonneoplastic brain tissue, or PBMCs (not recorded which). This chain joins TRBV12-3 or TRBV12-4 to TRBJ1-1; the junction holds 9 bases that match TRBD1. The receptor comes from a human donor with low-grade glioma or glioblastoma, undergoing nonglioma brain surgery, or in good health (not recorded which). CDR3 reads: CASSPPGQGNTEAFF. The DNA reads TGTGCCAGCAGTCCACCGGGACAGGGGAACACTGAAGCTTTCTTT.